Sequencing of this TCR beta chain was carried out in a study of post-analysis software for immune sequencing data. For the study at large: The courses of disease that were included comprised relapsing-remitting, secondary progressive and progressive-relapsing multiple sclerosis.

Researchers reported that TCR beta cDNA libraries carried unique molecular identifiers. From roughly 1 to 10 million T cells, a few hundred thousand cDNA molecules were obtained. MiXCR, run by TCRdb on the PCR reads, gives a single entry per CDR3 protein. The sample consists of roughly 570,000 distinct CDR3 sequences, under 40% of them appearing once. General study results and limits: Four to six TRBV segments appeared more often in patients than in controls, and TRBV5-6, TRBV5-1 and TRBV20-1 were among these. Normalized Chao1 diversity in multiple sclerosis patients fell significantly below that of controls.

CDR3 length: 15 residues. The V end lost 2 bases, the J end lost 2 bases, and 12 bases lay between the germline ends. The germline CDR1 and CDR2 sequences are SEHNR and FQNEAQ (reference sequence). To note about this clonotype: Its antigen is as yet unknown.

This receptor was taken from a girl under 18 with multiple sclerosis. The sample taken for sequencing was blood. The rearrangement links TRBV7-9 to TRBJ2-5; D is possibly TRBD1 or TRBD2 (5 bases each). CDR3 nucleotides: TGTGCCAGCAGCTTAAATATGGGGGTTCAAGAGACCCAGTACTTC. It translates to CASSLNMGVQETQYF.